Below, 30 T cell receptor beta chains from the same sample are listed, as sequenced in a study of blood T cell repertoires in COVID-19. Data came from immunoSEQ multiplex PCR; TCRdb stores just in-frame clones and leaves some out. Of over 60,000 clones listed, roughly 82% are singletons. Input material: peripheral blood. These TCRs come from a woman of 80 years or more with acute or convalescent COVID-19.

The chain has TRBV29-1 and TRBJ1-2, with D possibly TRBD1 on 6 matching bases. Trimming shortened V by 4 bases and J by 4 bases, and 16 bases separated the two germline ends. Per germline, CDR1 SQVTM and CDR2 ANQGSEA. This CDR3 has 14 amino acids. CDR3 amino acids: CSVVAGALAYGYTF. As DNA, the CDR3 is TGCAGCGTTGTGGCGGGGGCGCTTGCCTATGGCTACACCTTC. The full variable domain, with the rest looked up from reference TRBV29-1 and TRBJ1-2, is SAVISQKPSRDICQRGTSLTIQCQVDSQVTMMFWYRQQPGQSLTLIATANQGSEATYESGFVIDKFPISRPNLTFSTLTVSNMSPEDSSIYLCSVVAGALAYGYTFGSGTRLTVV.

The genes are TRBV2 and TRBJ2-1; D may be TRBD2 (5 bases). V was pared by 3 bases and J by 2 bases, with 8 bases between. The CDR3 is 14 residues long. Germline V gene data show CDR1 as SNHLY and CDR2 as FYNNEI. This CDR3 is CASSEDGAYNEQFF. The CDR3 DNA follows: TGTGCCAGCAGTGAGGACGGGGCCTACAATGAGCAGTTCTTC.

The gene calls are TRBV7-9 and TRBJ2-5; D is perhaps TRBD2 (5 bases). The germline V and J ends were trimmed by 6 bases and 4 bases, with 21 bases remaining between them. The length of the CDR3 is 16 residues. Germline V CDR1 and CDR2: SEHNR, FQNEAQ (reference sequence). CDR3 bases: TGTGCCAGCAGTCCCTTTGAGCGGAGTACCCTAGAGACCCAGTACTTC. Protein product: CASSPFERSTLETQYF.

This chain links TRBV7-3 with TRBJ2-7, with a weak D call TRBD1 (6 bases). Germline V gives CDR1 SGHTA, CDR2 FQGTGA. The V and J ends lost 5 bases and 3 bases respectively, with 11 bases between them. This CDR3 region has 13 residues. Written as DNA, the CDR3 is TGTGCCAGCAGCCATTCACAGGGCTACGAGCAGTACTTC. This codes for CASSHSQGYEQYF. Looking up the rest from reference TRBV7-3 and TRBJ2-7 gives the full variable domain: GAGVSQTPSNKVTEKGKYVELRCDPISGHTALYWYRQSLGQGPEFLIYFQGTGAADDSGLPNDRFFAVRPEGSVSTLKIQRTERGDSAVYLCASSHSQGYEQYFGPGTRLTVT.

This chain links TRBV2 with TRBJ1-2; tentatively, D is TRBD1 (5 bases). Trimming cost V 8 bases and J 4 bases, with 14 bases left between them. The germline CDR1 and CDR2 sequences are SNHLY and FYNNEI. This CDR3 contains 13 residues. CDR3 loop: CASGIGAGYGYTF. CDR3 in DNA: TGTGCCAGCGGGATAGGGGCTGGCTATGGCTACACCTTC.

The chain carries TRBV9 and TRBJ1-2, with D tentatively TRBD1 (5 bases). The germline V gene encodes CDR1 SGDLS and CDR2 YYNGEE. This CDR3 contains 14 residues. The V and J ends lost 4 bases and 1 base respectively, with 11 bases between them. Here the CDR3 reads CASSSITGNYGYTF. Written as DNA, the CDR3 is TGTGCCAGCAGCTCGATTACAGGTAACTATGGCTACACCTTC.

The gene calls are TRBV29-1 and TRBJ1-1; a weak D match, TRBD1 (6 bases). The V and J ends lost 6 bases and 6 bases respectively, with 11 bases between them. The CDR3 totals 11 residues. Germline V gives CDR1 SQVTM, CDR2 ANQGSEA. The DNA for the CDR3 is TGCAGCGTGGGCCAGGGGTCTGAAGCTTTCTTT. Its protein is CSVGQGSEAFF.

This chain links TRBV28 with TRBJ1-4; 8 bases agree with TRBD1. Unmatched junction bases numbered 7, after V lost 3 bases and J lost 7 bases. This CDR3 has 15 amino acids. Germline V gives CDR1 MDHEN, CDR2 SYDVKM. CDR3 in amino acids: CASSFSGQGVEKLFF. The CDR3 DNA follows: TGTGCCAGCAGTTTCTCAGGACAGGGCGTTGAAAAACTGTTTTTT.

This sequence joins TRBV19 and TRBJ2-1; D possibly corresponds to TRBD2 (5 bases). This CDR3 contains 14 residues. CDR1 and CDR2 from the germline V gene are LNHDA and SQIVND (reference sequence). V was clipped by 1 base and J by 15 bases, with 19 bases between them. Here the CDR3 DNA reads TGTGCCAGTAGTATAGGGGTCCCCGCAGCGGACCTGTTCTTC. Encoded protein: CASSIGVPAADLFF.

The chain combines TRBV19 with TRBJ2-1; 7 bases line up with TRBD2. Unmatched junction bases numbered 10, after V lost 2 bases and J lost 6 bases. The germline gives CDR1 LNHDA, CDR2 SQIVND (reference sequence). The length of the CDR3 is 16 residues. The CDR3 loop is CASSILGAGVGNEQFF. The CDR3 DNA reads TGTGCCAGTAGTATACTTGGGGCGGGAGTCGGCAATGAGCAGTTCTTC.

The CDR3 is CASSFSSGTEAFF. DNA of the CDR3: TGTGCCAGCAGCTTTAGCTCCGGGACAGAAGCTTTCTTT. The V call is TRBV7-9, the J call TRBJ1-1; possible D gene TRBD1, 6 bases. CDR1 is SEHNR, CDR2 FQNEAQ, per germline (reference sequence). The CDR3 runs to 13 residues. V shed 3 bases and J shed 8 bases, with 13 bases lying between them.

The rearrangement uses TRBV7-9 and TRBJ2-2; D is perhaps TRBD2 (6 bases). With 5 bases removed from V and 3 bases from J, the gap between germline ends came to 16 bases. Germline V gives CDR1 SEHNR, CDR2 FQNEAQ (reference sequence). This CDR3 is 16 amino acids long. DNA of the CDR3: TGTGCCAGCAGCCCCGGGGGACCCGGGGACACCGGGGAGCTGTTTTTT. It codes for CASSPGGPGDTGELFF.

This chain connects TRBV19 to TRBJ2-3; 8 bases match TRBD2. V lost 3 bases and J lost 6; bases outside the gene matches: 11. This CDR3 has 16 amino acids. Germline CDR1 is LNHDA and CDR2 is SQIVND (reference sequence). The chain's CDR3 is CASSIALAVERDTQYF. The DNA of the CDR3 is TGTGCCAGTAGTATCGCACTAGCGGTCGAAAGGGATACGCAGTATTTT. The variable domain in full, completed from reference TRBV19 and TRBJ2-3, reads DGGITQSPKYLFRKEGQNVTLSCEQNLNHDAMYWYRQDPGQGLRLIYYSQIVNDFQKGDIAEGYSVSREKKESFPLTVTSAQKNPTAFYLCASSIALAVERDTQYFGPGTRLTVL.

The chain couples TRBV19 to TRBJ1-1; D unresolved. CDR1 LNHDA and CDR2 SQIVND come from the germline V gene (reference sequence). Between the trimmed V and J ends, which lost 4 bases and 6 bases, there was a span of 15 bases. CDR3 length: 14 residues. The CDR3 DNA sequence: TGTGCCAGTAGTACTCGGAGGCCCGGCCCTGAAGCTTTCTTT. It yields the protein CASSTRRPGPEAFF.

This chain uses TRBV27 with TRBJ1-1; TRBD1 matches at 11 bases. The CDR3 has 18 amino acids. Trimming at V came to 6 bases and at J to 1 base, leaving 13 bases not matched to a gene. The germline gives CDR1 MNHEY, CDR2 SMNVEV (reference sequence). DNA of the CDR3: TGTGCCAGCAGCAAACGGATCGGGACAGGGGGGTGGAACACTGAAGCTTTCTTT. Its translation is CASSKRIGTGGWNTEAFF.

The chain combines TRBV7-9 with TRBJ2-7; D possibly corresponds to TRBD1 (5 bases). The V and J ends lost 5 bases and 6 bases respectively, with 8 bases between them. Per the germline V gene, CDR1 is SEHNR and CDR2 is FQNEAQ (reference sequence). CDR3 size: 11 residues. The CDR3 DNA follows: TGTGCCAGCAGCACAGGTCGCGAGCAGTACTTC. Translating it yields CASSTGREQYF.

The chain couples TRBV27 to TRBJ2-2; unclear D gene. Per germline, CDR1 MNHEY and CDR2 SMNVEV (reference sequence). V lost 4 bases and J lost 7, with 10 bases in between. The length of the CDR3 is 13 residues. This CDR3 reads CASSSRSVGELFF. DNA for the CDR3: TGTGCCAGCAGTTCCAGGTCGGTCGGGGAGCTGTTTTTT.

The sample holds many counts of this clone. V is TRBV19 and J is TRBJ1-6; D gene unclear. The V and J ends lost 7 bases and 8 bases respectively, with 9 bases between them. The CDR3 has 12 residues. CDR1 LNHDA and CDR2 SQIVND come from the germline V gene (reference sequence). In nucleotides, the CDR3 is TGTGCCAGTAAGCGGGGAGATTCACCCCTCCACTTT. This gives the protein CASKRGDSPLHF.

The chain recombines TRBV3-1 (or the pseudogene TRBV3-2) with TRBJ2-7; 9 nucleotides agree with TRBD2. Germline CDR1 is LGHDT and CDR2 is YNNKEL (reference sequence). The CDR3 consists of 14 residues. J was trimmed by 6 bases and V by 3 bases; bases with no gene match: 6. CDR3 nucleotide sequence: TGTGCCAGCAGCCAGGGAGTAGCGGGAGCCGAGCAGTACTTC. Its translation: CASSQGVAGAEQYF.

V and J are TRBV9 and TRBJ2-7; 11 bases are a match to TRBD1. The length of the CDR3 is 15 residues. V was pared by 4 bases and J by 2 bases, with 5 bases of the junction left unmatched. Germline V gene lookup returns CDR1 SGDLS and CDR2 YYNGEE. The chain's CDR3 is CASSFGQGATYEQYF. In DNA form, the CDR3 reads TGTGCCAGCAGCTTCGGACAGGGGGCTACCTACGAGCAGTACTTC.

The chain combines TRBV5-1 with TRBJ2-7; 8 bases fit TRBD1. Germline CDR1 reads SGHRS; CDR2 reads YFSETQ. The trim removed 0 bases at V and 2 bases at J, leaving 1 base unmatched. The CDR3 length is 14 residues. The CDR3 DNA reads as TGCGCCAGCAGCTTGGAGGGACAGGCCTACGAGCAGTACTTC. Residues: CASSLEGQAYEQYF.

The V call is TRBV15, the J call TRBJ1-2, with D possibly matching TRBD1 (5 bases). The V end lost 0 bases, the J end lost 2 bases, and 13 bases lay between the germline ends. From germline, CDR1 is LNHNV and CDR2 YYDKDF (reference sequence). The CDR3 runs 16 residues. CDR3 protein: CATSRDLWGENYGYTF. For the CDR3, the DNA is TGTGCCACCAGCAGAGATCTGTGGGGGGAGAACTATGGCTACACCTTC.

A few counts support this clone. J is TRBJ1-2 and V is TRBV18, with TRBD1 as a possible D gene (5 bases). Germline V gives CDR1 KGHSH, CDR2 LQKENI. Trimming removed 1 base at V and 4 bases at J, with 10 bases between. The CDR3 runs 14 residues. CDR3 in DNA: TGTGCCAGCTCACCACAGGGGCTGCGCTATGGCTACACCTTC. Residues: CASSPQGLRYGYTF.

This chain uses TRBV5-1 with TRBJ1-1; perhaps TRBD1 as D (6 bases). The CDR3 length is 13 residues. Germline V gene data show CDR1 as SGHRS and CDR2 as YFSETQ. Trimming took off 4 bases at V and 8 bases at J, with 15 bases between the two ends. CDR3 in amino acids: CASSLLGGAEAFF. Written as DNA, the CDR3 is TGCGCCAGCAGCCTGTTAGGGGGGGCGGAAGCTTTCTTT.

The rearrangement joins TRBV5-1 to TRBJ1-2; maybe TRBD1 (5 bases). Germline V gene data show CDR1 as SGHRS and CDR2 as YFSETQ. The V gene lost 0 bases and the J gene lost 0 bases, with 15 bases spanning the gap. This CDR3 spans 17 amino acids. As DNA, the CDR3 is TGCGCCAGCAGCTTGGAGGGCAGGGTACTAACTAACTATGGCTACACCTTC. It codes for CASSLEGRVLTNYGYTF. Based on the CDR3 plus reference TRBV5-1 and TRBJ1-2, the full variable domain is KAGVTQTPRYLIKTRGQQVTLSCSPISGHRSVSWYQQTPGQGLQFLFEYFSETQRNKGNFPGRFSGRQFSNSRSEMNVSTLELGDSALYLCASSLEGRVLTNYGYTFGSGTRLTVV.

The V call is TRBV5-6, the J call TRBJ2-7; tentative D call: TRBD1 (6 bases). V lost 3 bases and J lost 4, with 14 bases in between. CDR1 and CDR2 from the germline V gene are SGHDT and YYEEEE. The length of the CDR3 is 14 residues. The CDR3 sequence: CASSSGVRHYEQYF. In DNA form, the CDR3 reads TGTGCCAGCAGCTCAGGGGTTCGACATTACGAGCAGTACTTC. The variable domain in full, completed from reference TRBV5-6 and TRBJ2-7, reads DAGVTQSPTHLIKTRGQQVTLRCSPKSGHDTVSWYQQALGQGPQFIFQYYEEEERQRGNFPDRFSGHQFPNYSSELNVNALLLGDSALYLCASSSGVRHYEQYFGPGTRLTVT.

The chain is built from TRBV27 and TRBJ1-2; tentatively, D is TRBD1 (6 bases). CDR3 length equals 13 residues. Germline loops: CDR1 MNHEY, CDR2 SMNVEV (reference sequence). Deletions cut 5 bases from V and 4 bases from J, with 11 bases between. CDR3 in amino acids: CASSPQGLYGYTF. CDR3 coding DNA: TGTGCCAGCAGTCCACAGGGTCTCTATGGCTACACCTTC.

The J gene is TRBJ2-5, the V gene TRBV2; 10 bases are shared with TRBD1. Per germline, CDR1 SNHLY and CDR2 FYNNEI. Losses at the gene ends were 9 bases for V and 5 bases for J; bases not matched to a gene: 9. The CDR3 spans 14 residues. CDR3 residues: CASIEDRGSETQYF. CDR3 coding DNA: TGTGCCAGTATAGAGGACAGGGGGAGTGAGACCCAGTACTTC.

The CDR3 here is CASSRTGSLNREQYF. CDR3 nucleotides: TGCGCCAGCAGCCGGACAGGCTCCCTAAATCGGGAGCAGTACTTC. The chain couples TRBV5-1 to TRBJ2-7; 7 positions agree with TRBD1. The CDR3 length is 15 residues. J was trimmed by 7 bases and V by 4 bases; bases with no gene match: 14. In germline, CDR1 is SGHRS, CDR2 YFSETQ.

V and J are TRBV24-1 and TRBJ2-3, with D uncertain. V lost 6 bases and J lost 0, with 3 bases in between. The CDR3 totals 12 residues. Germline V gives CDR1 KGHDR, CDR2 SFDVKD. This CDR3 reads CATSRSTDTQYF. CDR3 nucleotides: TGTGCCACCAGTCGGAGCACAGATACGCAGTATTTT.